This entry is about one TCR beta chain. This sample was taken from a study of blood T cell repertoires in COVID-19. In the study overall: Researchers got acute and convalescent COVID-19 samples from the United States, Italy and Spain. From T cells, B-cell-depleted T cells, or PBMCs came the material, which was cDNA or gDNA.

Source study methods: Amplifying reference gene primers gave estimates of nucleated cell counts. The data were produced by immunoSEQ multiplex PCR, yet TCRdb's version contains in-frame clones alone and is incomplete. V, J and clone size were drawn from that table, and D and trimming were deduced from the DNA. The table records 250,000 to 300,000 clones, around 90% of them present only once. CDR1 SGHRS and CDR2 YFSETQ come from the germline V gene. V lost 4 bases to trimming and J lost 7 bases; unmatched junction nucleotides: 7. This CDR3 is built from 15 residues. The specimen was peripheral blood. The TCR originated in an older woman with COVID-19, enrolled during active disease. V gene TRBV5-1 combines with J gene TRBJ2-1; 11 bases fit TRBD2. The CDR3 DNA reads as TGCGCCAGCAGCCCCTTTAGCGGGAGGGCGAATGAGCAGTTCTTC. Amino acid sequence: CASSPFSGRANEQFF.